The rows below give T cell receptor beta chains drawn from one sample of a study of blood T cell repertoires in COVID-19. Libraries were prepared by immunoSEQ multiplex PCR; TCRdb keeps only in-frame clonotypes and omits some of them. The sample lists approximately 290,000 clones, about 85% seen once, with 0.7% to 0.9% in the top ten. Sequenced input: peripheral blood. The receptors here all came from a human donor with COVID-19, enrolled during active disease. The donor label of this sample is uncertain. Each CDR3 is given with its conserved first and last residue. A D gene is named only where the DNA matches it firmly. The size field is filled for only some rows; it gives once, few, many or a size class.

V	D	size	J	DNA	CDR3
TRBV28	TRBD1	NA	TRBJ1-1	TGTGCCAGCAGTCCCTACAGGGGGCGGCTGAACACTGAAGCTTTCTTT	CASSPYRGRLNTEAFF
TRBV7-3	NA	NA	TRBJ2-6	TGTGCCAGCAGCTCGTCCGGGACACTAGCCAACGTCCTGACTTTC	CASSSSGTLANVLTF
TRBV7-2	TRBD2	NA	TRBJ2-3	TGTGCCAGCACCCCCGGGGGGAGTAGCGGACTCACAGATACGCAGTATTTT	CASTPGGSSGLTDTQYF
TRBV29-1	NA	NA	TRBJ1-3	TGCAGCGTTGGGCAGGGAAACACCATATATTTT	CSVGQGNTIYF
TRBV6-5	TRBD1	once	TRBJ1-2	TGTGCCAGCAGGGTCCCGGGACAGAGTTGGGGCTACACCTTC	CASRVPGQSWGYTF
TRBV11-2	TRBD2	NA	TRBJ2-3	TGTGCCAGCAGCTTAGGGGGGCAGACTAGCGGGAAAGGGGATACGCAGTATTTT	CASSLGGQTSGKGDTQYF
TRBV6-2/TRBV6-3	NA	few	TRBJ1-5	TGTGCCAGCAGTTACTCGCAGTACCAGCCCCAGCATTTT	CASSYSQYQPQHF
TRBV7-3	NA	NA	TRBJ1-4	TGTGCCAGCAGCGCGGGTCCTAATGAAAAACTGTTTTTT	CASSAGPNEKLFF
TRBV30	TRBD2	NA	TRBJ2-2	TGTGCCTGGAGCCCTCCCGGGACTAGCGACTCGAACACCGGGGAGCTGTTTTTT	CAWSPPGTSDSNTGELFF
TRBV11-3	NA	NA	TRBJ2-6	TGTGCCAGCACGGATACAGGGTCCGGGGCCAACGTCCTGACTTTC	CASTDTGSGANVLTF
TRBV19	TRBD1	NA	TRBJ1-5	TGTGCCAGTAGTGTGGGGACAGGGACGAATCAGCCCCAGCATTTT	CASSVGTGTNQPQHF
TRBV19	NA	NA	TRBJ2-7	TGTGCCAGTAGTATTAGCGGTGTAACCTACGAGCAGTACTTC	CASSISGVTYEQYF
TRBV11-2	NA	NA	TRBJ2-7	TGTGCCAGCACCCGGGTTCCGGGCTACGAGCAGTACTTC	CASTRVPGYEQYF
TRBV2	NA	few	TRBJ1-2	TGTGCCAGCCGGGGGGTCGGGGTCTCGAGGACGTCGCAGGGCTACACCTTC	CASRGVGVSRTSQGYTF
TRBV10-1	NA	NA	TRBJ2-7	TGCGCCAGCAGTGAGTCGGGGGCAACGGGGAACGAGCAGTACTTC	CASSESGATGNEQYF
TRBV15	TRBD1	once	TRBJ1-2	TGTGCCACCAGCAGAGATCGGGGAGCGGGACAGGGGTCGATCTATGGCTACACCTTC	CATSRDRGAGQGSIYGYTF
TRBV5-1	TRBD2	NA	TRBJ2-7	TGCGCCAGCAGACTCGACTTAGCGGGGCCCTACGAGCAGTACTTC	CASRLDLAGPYEQYF
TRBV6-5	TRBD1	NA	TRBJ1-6	TGTGCCAGCAGCCTCGGGACAGCGAATTCACCCCTCCACTTT	CASSLGTANSPLHF
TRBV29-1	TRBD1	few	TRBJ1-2	TGCAGCGTTGGGGTGGGGACAGGGGCTGGCTACACCTTC	CSVGVGTGAGYTF
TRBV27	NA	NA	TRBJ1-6	TGTGCCAGCAGTTGGTCATACAGTGCCGCGGGACTCCCCCTCCACTTT	CASSWSYSAAGLPLHF
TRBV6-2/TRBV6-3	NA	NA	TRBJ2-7	TGTGCCAGCAGTAATAGCTACGAGCAGTACTTC	CASSNSYEQYF
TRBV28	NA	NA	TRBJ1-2	TGTGCCAGCAGTTTCCCCCCAATTAACTATGGCTACACCTTC	CASSFPPINYGYTF
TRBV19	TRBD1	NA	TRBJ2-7	TGTGCCAGCCGACCCAGAAGGACAGGGGCCTACGAGCAGTACTTC	CASRPRRTGAYEQYF
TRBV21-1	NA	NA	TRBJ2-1	TGTGCCAGCAGCAATGCCTCCAAAGGGGATGAGCAGTTCTTC	CASSNASKGDEQFF
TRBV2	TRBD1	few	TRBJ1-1	TGTGCCAGCAGGGAGGGGGCAGGCGGAGTCCCGTTT	CASREGAGGVPF
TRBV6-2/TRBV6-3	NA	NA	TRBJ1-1	TGTGCCAGCAGTTACTCGATATTAAGAGTTATGGACACTGAAGCTTTCTTT	CASSYSILRVMDTEAFF
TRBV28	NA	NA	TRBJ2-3	TGTGCCAGCAGTTTCGGAGGGCTCGGGACAGATACGCAGTATTTT	CASSFGGLGTDTQYF
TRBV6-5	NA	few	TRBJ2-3	TGTGCCAGCAGTTACCTGGGGGCGCGAAGCACAGATACGCAGTATTTT	CASSYLGARSTDTQYF
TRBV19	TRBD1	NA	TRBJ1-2	TGTGCCAGTAGTACGCCCGGGACAGACTATGGCTACACCTTC	CASSTPGTDYGYTF